One and the same sample provided the 7 T cell receptor beta chains below, sequenced in a study of blood T cells in healthy people across ages. Combining a sample-barcoded 5' primer with a J-beta primer mix, a second PCR ran for roughly 7 to 12 cycles. From the 5' RACE reads, TCRdb called clonotypes with MiXCR, one entry per CDR3 protein. This table holds over a million distinct CDR3 sequences, around 42% found once. Sequenced sample: blood. The receptors stem from a woman aged 18-29 years in good health.

The chain is built from TRBV7-2 and TRBJ2-6; D possibly corresponds to TRBD2 (6 bases). Germline V gene data show CDR1 as SGHTA and CDR2 as FQGNSA. Trimming cost V 1 base and J 0 bases, with 10 bases left between them. The CDR3 consists of 17 residues. The CDR3 sequence: CASSLGGGVSGANVLTF. The CDR3 nucleotides are TGTGCCAGCAGCTTAGGGGGAGGAGTCTCTGGGGCCAACGTCCTGACTTTC.

The chain employs TRBV12-3 or TRBV12-4 and TRBJ2-7, with a tentative D call TRBD2 (5 bases). Trimming took off 3 bases at V and 0 bases at J, with 18 bases between the two ends. The CDR3 spans 17 residues. CDR3 sequence reads: CASSLFGKGRTSYEQYF. The CDR3 DNA sequence: TGTGCCAGCAGTTTGTTTGGGAAAGGGAGAACCTCCTACGAGCAGTACTTC.

The chain combines TRBV14 with TRBJ2-5, with 9 bases that match TRBD1. Per germline, CDR1 SGHDN and CDR2 FVKESK. The CDR3 totals 16 residues. Trimming cost V 4 bases and J 2 bases; bases outside gene matches: 8. Here the CDR3 reads CASSPIGTGLQETQYF. The CDR3, as DNA: TGTGCCAGCAGCCCTATCGGGACAGGGCTACAAGAGACCCAGTACTTC.

The chain has TRBV7-2 and TRBJ2-3; D not certain. Germline CDR1 is SGHTA and CDR2 is FQGNSA. The CDR3 has 12 amino acids. Trimming pared 10 bases from V and 2 bases from J, leaving 10 bases between. This CDR3 is CATGFLTDTQYF. The CDR3 region has the DNA TGTGCCACCGGTTTCCTCACAGATACGCAGTATTTT.

This clonotype has a count of ten or more. The CDR3: CSANNHRDTGEQYF. The DNA of the CDR3 is TGCAGTGCTAACAACCACCGGGACACAGGAGAGCAGTACTTC. V is TRBV20-1 and J is TRBJ2-7; perhaps TRBD1 as D (6 bases). The V end lost 4 bases, the J end lost 7 bases, and 20 bases lay between the germline ends. There are 14 residues in the CDR3. Per germline, CDR1 DFQATT and CDR2 SNEGSKA (reference sequence).

V gene TRBV25-1 combines with J gene TRBJ1-1; perhaps TRBD1 as D (5 bases). The CDR3 runs 14 residues. Germline CDR1 is MGHDK and CDR2 is SYGVNS. V was clipped by 1 base and J by 1 base, with 7 bases between them. CDR3 DNA sequence: TGTGCCAGCAGTGAATGGGGCACGAACACTGAAGCTTTCTTT. Amino acids: CASSEWGTNTEAFF.

This clonotype has a handful of counts. J is TRBJ2-1 and V is TRBV5-1, with a weak D call TRBD2 (5 bases). The CDR3 length is 16 residues. The germline V gene encodes CDR1 SGHRS and CDR2 YFSETQ. The V end lost 0 bases, the J end lost 0 bases, and 10 bases lay between the germline ends. The DNA of the CDR3 is TGCGCCAGCAGCTTGGGGCTGGGGAGCTCCTACAATGAGCAGTTCTTC. Translated: CASSLGLGSSYNEQFF.